Listed here are 9 T cell receptor beta chains from one sample, sequenced in a study of OX40 agonist ivuxolimab in advanced cancers. Clones were sequenced by immunoSEQ multiplex PCR, and TCRdb holds only the in-frame ones, with some missing. The data contain roughly 58,000 clones, around 88% of them singletons. The source material was CD4+ or CD8+ T cells sorted from blood, sampled in a trial of the OX40 agonist ivuxolimab. The source of these receptors is an adult with an advanced solid tumor such as melanoma, head and neck, liver or kidney cancer.

This clone was detected only once. This chain connects TRBV2 to TRBJ2-6; 11 nucleotides line up with TRBD1. V lost 6 bases, J lost 1 base, and 5 bases stayed unmatched. The germline gives CDR1 SNHLY, CDR2 FYNNEI. The CDR3 extends over 17 amino acids. The CDR3: CASRAGTGGSGANVLTF. CDR3 nucleotide sequence: TGTGCCAGCAGGGCCGGGACAGGGGGTTCTGGGGCCAACGTCCTGACTTTC.

This rearrangement joins TRBV2 to TRBJ2-3; 11 bases are a match to TRBD2. Germline-derived CDR1 and CDR2 are SNHLY and FYNNEI. The CDR3 contains 13 residues. The J segment lost 4 bases and the V segment lost 6 bases, leaving 0 bases of the junction unmatched. The chain's CDR3 is CASRLAGADTQYF. CDR3 in DNA: TGTGCCAGCAGACTAGCGGGAGCAGATACGCAGTATTTT. Based on the CDR3 plus reference TRBV2 and TRBJ2-3, the full variable domain is EPEVTQTPSHQVTQMGQEVILRCVPISNHLYFYWYRQILGQKVEFLVSFYNNEISEKSEIFDDQFSVERPDGSNFTLKIRSTKLEDSAMYFCASRLAGADTQYFGPGTRLTVL.

This clone showed up just a few times. The chain combines TRBV7-2 with TRBJ2-3, with D unresolved. CDR1 SGHTA and CDR2 FQGNSA come from the germline V gene. This CDR3 has 17 amino acids. V was shortened by 5 bases and J by 4 bases, with 22 bases between the two germline ends. The CDR3 sequence: CASSPQTPQVTADTQYF. CDR3 bases: TGTGCCAGCAGCCCGCAGACACCCCAGGTAACGGCAGATACGCAGTATTTT.

For the CDR3, the DNA is TGTGCCAGTAGTAAACCCCGTGGGAACACTGAAGCTTTCTTT. It codes for CASSKPRGNTEAFF. V usage is TRBV19 and J usage is TRBJ1-1; D unresolved. Germline-derived CDR1 and CDR2 are LNHDA and SQIVND (reference sequence). The CDR3 spans 14 residues. Trimming took off 4 bases at V and 1 base at J, with 10 bases between the two ends.

The chain joins TRBV27 to TRBJ2-3; TRBD2 agrees at 13 bases. CDR1 is MNHEY and CDR2 is SMNVEV in the germline V gene (reference sequence). This CDR3 is built from 18 residues. The V segment lost 7 bases and the J segment 5 bases; nucleotides outside the gene matches: 15. The CDR3 reads CASTKGHQTSGGVDTQYF. CDR3 bases: TGTGCCAGCACCAAAGGACACCAAACTAGCGGGGGGGTAGATACGCAGTATTTT.

This clone was observed once. This chain connects TRBV4-1 to TRBJ2-1; 11 bases align to TRBD2. Germline V gives CDR1 MGHRA, CDR2 YSYEKL. The CDR3 is made up of 17 amino acids. J gave up 8 bases and V 3 bases, and 12 bases lay outside the gene matches. This CDR3 is CASSHELAGGPYYEQFF. The CDR3 DNA reads TGCGCCAGCAGCCACGAGTTAGCGGGAGGGCCTTACTATGAGCAGTTCTTC.

Comment on this clone: The sample carries other DNA sequences with the same CDR3. This sequence joins TRBV29-1 and TRBJ2-3; perhaps TRBD2 as D (5 bases). The CDR3 length is 12 residues. Trimming cost V 6 bases and J 3 bases, with 10 bases left between them. Germline V gene lookup returns CDR1 SQVTM and CDR2 ANQGSEA. The CDR3: CSVGLNTDTQYF. The CDR3 bases are TGCAGCGTCGGACTTAATACAGATACGCAGTATTTT.

The chain recombines TRBV6-1 with TRBJ2-7; 8 bases line up with TRBD2. Looked up from germline, CDR1 is MNHNS and CDR2 is SASEGT. The CDR3 loop spans 15 amino acids. The junction had 14 bases not matched to a gene; V was cut back by 8 bases and J by 5 bases. The CDR3 loop reads CASSSGSTASDEQYF. CDR3 DNA: TGTGCCAGCTCCAGCGGGAGTACGGCTAGCGACGAGCAGTACTTC.

This clone has just a few counts. The chain uses TRBV5-6 and TRBJ1-3, with D perhaps TRBD1 (6 bases). This CDR3 has 14 amino acids. With 3 bases removed from V and 2 bases from J, the gap between germline ends came to 9 bases. Looked up from germline, CDR1 is SGHDT and CDR2 is YYEEEE. The CDR3, as DNA: TGTGCCAGCAGCTGGACAGTCGCTGGAAACACCATATATTTT. This translates into CASSWTVAGNTIYF.